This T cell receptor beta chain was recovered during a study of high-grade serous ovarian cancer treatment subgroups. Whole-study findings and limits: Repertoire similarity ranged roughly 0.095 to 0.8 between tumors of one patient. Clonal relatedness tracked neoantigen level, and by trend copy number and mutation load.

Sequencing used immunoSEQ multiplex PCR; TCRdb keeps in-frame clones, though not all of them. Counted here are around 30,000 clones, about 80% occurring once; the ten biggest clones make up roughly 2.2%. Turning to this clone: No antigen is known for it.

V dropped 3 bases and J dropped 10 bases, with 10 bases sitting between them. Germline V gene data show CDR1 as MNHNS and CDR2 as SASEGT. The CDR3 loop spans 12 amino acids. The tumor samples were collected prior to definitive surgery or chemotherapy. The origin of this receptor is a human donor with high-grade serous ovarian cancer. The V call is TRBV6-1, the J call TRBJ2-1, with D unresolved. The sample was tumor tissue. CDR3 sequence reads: CASSDFSPEQFF. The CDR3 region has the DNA TGTGCCAGCAGTGACTTTTCTCCGGAGCAGTTCTTC.